The 18 T cell receptor beta chains in this list originate from one sample, sequenced in a study of blood T cell repertoires in COVID-19 (dated by TCRdb to 2020 to 2021). The library was obtained by the immunoSEQ multiplex PCR assay. TCRdb limited this immuneACCESS table to in-frame rearrangements with V and J called. A share of clones is missing; checked studies link under half to unresolved V genes, and the rest is unexplained. For this sample the table gives about 520,000 clones, of which around 85% were detected only once. The ten largest clones take up 3.2% of the sample. Specimen: peripheral blood. The receptors come from a human donor in a cohort sampled during active COVID-19.

The chain carries TRBV3-1 (or the pseudogene TRBV3-2) and TRBJ1-6; D is unresolved. V gave up 10 bases and J gave up 10 bases, with 17 bases separating them. The CDR3 has 13 amino acids. Germline V lookup: CDR1 LGHDT, CDR2 YNNKEL (reference sequence). CDR3: CATSPVESSPLHF. The CDR3 region has the DNA TGTGCCACCTCCCCGGTAGAAAGCTCACCCCTCCACTTT.

The rearrangement uses TRBV15 and TRBJ1-5; D might be TRBD1 (5 bases). Germline CDR1 reads LNHNV; CDR2 reads YYDKDF (reference sequence). The CDR3 is 15 residues long. V was shortened by 3 bases and J by 5 bases, with 14 bases between the two germline ends. CDR3 loop: CATSSAGPVDQPQHF. The CDR3 coding sequence is TGTGCCACCAGCAGCGCGGGGCCCGTCGATCAGCCCCAGCATTTT.

The V gene is TRBV7-2, the J gene TRBJ2-1; 12 bases align to TRBD2. After removal of 4 bases from V and 11 bases from J, the junction contained 6 bases not matched to a gene. From germline, CDR1 is SGHTA and CDR2 FQGNSA. The CDR3 is 14 residues long. CDR3 amino acids: CASSSTSGRRKQFF. The DNA for the CDR3 is TGTGCCAGCAGCTCAACTAGCGGGAGGCGGAAGCAGTTCTTC.

This clone was picked up a small number of times. The V gene is TRBV19, the J gene TRBJ2-1; TRBD2 matches at 14 bases. The CDR3 is 20 amino acids. Germline V gene data show CDR1 as LNHDA and CDR2 as SQIVND (reference sequence). Losses at the gene ends were 4 bases for V and 5 bases for J; bases not matched to a gene: 16. The CDR3 bases are TGTGCCAGTAGTAACCCGTATCCGGGACTAGCGGGAGAAGGAAACAATGAGCAGTTCTTC. Translating it yields CASSNPYPGLAGEGNNEQFF.

The CDR3 DNA is TGTGCCAGCAGCTCTAACAGGGCCATTTACGAGCAGTACTTC. This sequence encodes CASSSNRAIYEQYF. V and J are TRBV11-2 and TRBJ2-7; tentative D call: TRBD1 (6 bases). Trimming removed 4 bases at V and 4 bases at J, with 14 bases between. Germline loops: CDR1 SGHAT, CDR2 FQNNGV. This CDR3 contains 14 residues.

This chain links TRBV4-3 with TRBJ2-2; D is undetermined. Trimming left V 1 base short and J 6 bases short, with 9 bases between. The CDR3 is 14 residues long. Germline CDR1 LGHNA, CDR2 YSLEER. CDR3 nucleotide sequence: TGCGCCAGCAGCCAAGGGCAGATCGCCGGGGAGCTGTTTTTT. Translation: CASSQGQIAGELFF.

The chain is built from TRBV9 and TRBJ2-3; 12 positions agree with TRBD2. V lost 4 bases, J lost 5 bases, and 8 bases stayed unmatched. The CDR3 totals 16 residues. Germline V gives CDR1 SGDLS, CDR2 YYNGEE. This CDR3 reads CASSPTSGSLRDTQYF. DNA of the CDR3: TGTGCCAGCAGCCCGACTAGCGGGAGTTTAAGAGATACGCAGTATTTT.

The CDR3 is CAWSGNRQGLDNQPQHF. CDR3 DNA: TGTGCCTGGAGTGGAAACCGACAGGGGTTGGACAATCAGCCCCAGCATTTT. The V gene is TRBV30, the J gene TRBJ1-5; 8 bases agree with TRBD1. V lost 1 base, J lost 3 bases, and 11 bases stayed unmatched. The germline V gene encodes CDR1 GTSNPN and CDR2 SVGIG (reference sequence). The CDR3 loop spans 17 amino acids.

The chain uses TRBV6-6 and TRBJ1-5; TRBD1 is a possible D gene (5 bases). V was clipped by 6 bases and J by 3 bases, with 15 bases between them. The CDR3 has 15 amino acids. Germline V lookup: CDR1 MNHNY, CDR2 SVGAGI (reference sequence). Here the CDR3 reads CASSPRIGDNQPQHF. CDR3 DNA sequence: TGTGCCAGCAGCCCGAGGATAGGGGACAATCAGCCCCAGCATTTT.

V and J are TRBV29-1 and TRBJ1-2, with TRBD1 matching over 10 bases. The CDR3 extends over 14 amino acids. Per the germline V gene, CDR1 is SQVTM and CDR2 is ANQGSEA. Unmatched junction bases numbered 9, after V lost 6 bases and J lost 5 bases. CDR3 residues: CSVLDRGDIYGYTF. CDR3 nucleotide sequence: TGCAGCGTCCTGGACAGGGGGGATATTTATGGCTACACCTTC.

The J gene is TRBJ1-6, the V gene TRBV13, with 7 bases matching TRBD1. V was clipped by 4 bases and J by 11 bases; unmatched bases: 5. CDR1 PRHDT and CDR2 FYEKMQ come from the germline V gene (reference sequence). CDR3 length: 13 residues. The CDR3 nucleotides are TGTGCCAGCAGCTCGACAGGGTCGGCACCCCTCCACTTT. Amino acid sequence: CASSSTGSAPLHF.

CDR3 in amino acids: CASSLGAAGGGAQYF. In DNA, the CDR3 is TGTGCCAGCAGTTTAGGGGCGGCGGGAGGCGGGGCCCAGTACTTC. The J gene is TRBJ2-5, the V gene TRBV28; the match to TRBD2 covers 8 bases. Germline lookup yields CDR1 MDHEN and CDR2 SYDVKM. Trimming at V came to 2 bases and at J to 9 bases, leaving 11 bases not matched to a gene. The CDR3 is 15 residues long.

The V and J genes are TRBV27 and TRBJ2-7, with a weak D call TRBD2 (7 bases). Germline CDR1 MNHEY, CDR2 SMNVEV (reference sequence). The ends were cut back, 8 bases at V and 4 bases at J, with 21 bases in the middle. There are 15 residues in the CDR3. This CDR3 reads CASGPWGQGGYEQYF. The DNA for the CDR3 is TGTGCCAGCGGCCCCTGGGGGCAGGGAGGGTACGAGCAGTACTTC.

The chain has TRBV3-1 (or the pseudogene TRBV3-2) and TRBJ2-3; 10 bases line up with TRBD2. Germline CDR1 LGHDT, CDR2 YNNKEL (reference sequence). The CDR3 is made up of 17 amino acids. V gave up 3 bases and J gave up 2 bases; unmatched junction bases: 8. The CDR3 region has the DNA TGTGCCAGCAGCCAGGCCGGGACTAGCGAGAACACAGATACGCAGTATTTT. Protein: CASSQAGTSENTDTQYF.

The count of this clone is one. V and J are TRBV7-2 and TRBJ1-6; TRBD1 matches at 7 bases. The CDR3 covers 15 residues. The V and J ends lost 2 bases and 7 bases, in that order; junction bases with no gene match: 5. Germline V gives CDR1 SGHTA, CDR2 FQGNSA. The CDR3 spells CASSLPTGVNSPLHF. Here the CDR3 DNA reads TGTGCCAGCAGCTTACCAACAGGGGTGAATTCACCCCTCCACTTT.

The chain combines TRBV12-3 or TRBV12-4 with TRBJ2-6, with D unclear. V gave up 8 bases and J gave up 4 bases, with 9 bases separating them. This CDR3 is built from 13 residues. CDR3 DNA sequence: TGTGCCAGCGCGGTTGCAGGGGCCAACGTCCTGACTTTC. Its translation: CASAVAGANVLTF.

The chain combines TRBV30 with TRBJ1-1; 10 bases are shared with TRBD1. Trimming cost V 8 bases and J 6 bases; bases outside gene matches: 9. The CDR3 extends over 13 amino acids. Per the germline V gene, CDR1 is GTSNPN and CDR2 is SVGIG (reference sequence). The CDR3 region is CAAQRDRGAEAFF. Written as DNA, the CDR3 is TGTGCCGCCCAACGGGACAGGGGCGCTGAAGCTTTCTTT.

The chain employs TRBV27 and TRBJ1-1; D possibly corresponds to TRBD1 (5 bases). V lost 5 bases and J lost 3, with 13 bases in between. Per germline, CDR1 MNHEY and CDR2 SMNVEV (reference sequence). CDR3 length: 14 amino acids. CDR3 in amino acids: CASSTLQGYTEAFF. The CDR3 DNA follows: TGTGCCAGCAGTACCCTTCAGGGATACACTGAAGCTTTCTTT.